Listed here is a single TCR beta chain. This clone was seen only once. It has no known antigen specificity. The record has no base qualities; no much larger clone is one base away. The immunoSEQ Assay, a bias-controlled multiplex PCR, was used to amplify TCRbeta CDR3 regions from genomic DNA. Concerning the study's data processing: The number of nucleated cells in each sample was estimated by amplification of reference gene primers within the assay. To quantify the absolute abundance of each unique TCRbeta CDR3 rearrangement, sequence reads were collapsed and filtered. Productive Simpson clonality was computed per sample as the square root of Simpson's diversity index over productive rearrangements. This immuneACCESS table, as held by TCRdb, lists in-frame sequences with V and J called but not all clones. Of the missing ones, under half trace to an unresolved V gene in checked studies; the others have no known cause. Clonal size and the V and J genes are those of that table, whereas D and trimming came from the DNA. For this sample the table gives 200,000 to 250,000 clones, of which 83% were detected only once. The ten largest clones take up 1.3% of the sample.

The sample originates from a study of blood T cell repertoires in COVID-19 (dated by TCRdb to 2020 to 2022). For the wider study: Samples covering the acute and convalescent phases of COVID-19 were provided by collaborators in the United States, Italy and Spain. The material from the prospective study consisted of cDNA or gDNA derived from T cells, B-cell-depleted T cells, or PBMCs. A de-identified subject ID, COVID-19 status, age in years and sex were almost always included in the sample metadata. The dataset comprised deeply sampled blood TCRbeta repertoires from subjects exposed to, actively infected with, or recovered from COVID-19. The samples were drawn from the first 160 participants of the ongoing ImmuneRACE study and from over 950 subjects provided by 6 global collaborators. Where available, HLA class I and class II types were obtained from metadata supplied by the sample provider rather than from assay-based typing. A freely available public database, intended as a resource for researchers studying the immune response to SARS-CoV-2, is where the repertoires were released. What the study reported, not specific to this receptor: How much clinical and demographic metadata was included differed by source and by participant, and the metadata was provided uncurated.

Inclusive of the bounding cysteine and phenylalanine, the CDR3 is 13 residues long. Solely the CDR3 DNA is kept, with 39 bases framed from the first base. A distance of 10 bases separates the germline ends of V and J, which lose 3 bases and 10 bases respectively. At one collaborating source in Seattle, patients were enrolled during active infection and were followed longitudinally through the course of disease. The collaborating institutions used their own protocols to collect whole blood in K2EDTA tubes. For TCRbeta analysis, collaborator samples were shipped as frozen whole blood, as isolated PBMCs, or as DNA extracted from either sample type.

Input material: peripheral blood. The chain uses TRBV12-3 or TRBV12-4 and TRBJ1-6; the D gene identity is not certain. This receptor was obtained from a woman in her 30s with COVID-19, enrolled during active disease. CDR3 reads: CASSFGENSPLHF. The nucleotide sequence is given as TGTGCCAGCAGTTTTGGGGAGAACTCACCCCTCCACTTT.